A selection of T cell receptor beta chains follows, all from one sample in a study of shared clonotypes between healthy human individuals. Repertoires were generated with immunoSEQ multiplex PCR, while TCRdb's copy carries only in-frame clones and drops some. The sample includes 2 million to 2.5 million clones, under 97% of them seen just once. Sequenced sample: naive CD4+ T cells sorted from blood. These receptors all stem from a man aged 18 to 29 in good health. Both conserved end residues are part of each CDR3. A D gene is named only where the DNA matches it firmly. A row's size may be missing; if present it is once, few, many or a size class.

V gene	J gene	CDR3 length	clone size	D gene	CDR3 DNA	CDR3 protein
TRBV6-5	TRBJ2-2	14	once	NA	TGTGCCAGCCATCCCTCAGGGAACACCGGGGAGCTGTTTTTT	CASHPSGNTGELFF
TRBV5-4	TRBJ2-7	13	once	NA	TGTGCCAGCACCCTAGCTGGGTCCTACGAGCAGTACTTC	CASTLAGSYEQYF
TRBV5-4	TRBJ1-2	15	NA	TRBD1	TGTGCCAGCAGCCTACCTCGGGACAGGGGGCTGCGCTACACCTTC	CASSLPRDRGLRYTF
TRBV28	TRBJ1-6	15	NA	NA	TGTGCCAGCAGTTTACAGGGAACTTATAATTCACCCCTCCACTTT	CASSLQGTYNSPLHF
TRBV7-2	TRBJ2-1	16	once	TRBD2	TGTGCCAGCAGCTCGACTAGCGGGAGACCTTACAATGAGCAGTTCTTC	CASSSTSGRPYNEQFF
TRBV18	TRBJ2-3	16	NA	TRBD2	TGTGCCAGCTCACCACCGAGGCGGGGGGGCCTAGATACGCAGTATTTT	CASSPPRRGGLDTQYF
TRBV7-2	TRBJ1-3	15	NA	TRBD1	TGTGCCAGCAGCATGAGACAGGGCGGTGGAAACACCATATATTTT	CASSMRQGGGNTIYF
TRBV9	TRBJ1-5	14	NA	TRBD1	TGTGCCAGCAGCGCCACAGGGGGCGAGCAGCCCCAGCATTTT	CASSATGGEQPQHF
TRBV13	TRBJ1-2	14	NA	NA	TGTGCCAGCCATCTTCGGGTTTCTAGCTATGGCTACACCTTC	CASHLRVSSYGYTF
TRBV19	TRBJ2-2	14	NA	NA	TGTGCCAGTAGTATAGTAACTGGCGGGGCGGAGCTGTTTTTT	CASSIVTGGAELFF
TRBV28	TRBJ2-5	18	NA	TRBD2	TGTGCCAGCAGCGCACCCGGAGCGGGGGGCCTTTCACGGGAGACCCAGTACTTC	CASSAPGAGGLSRETQYF
TRBV30	TRBJ2-1	17	NA	TRBD2	TGTGCCTGGAGTGCCCAGACTAGCGGGACAAATTTCAATGAGCAGTTCTTC	CAWSAQTSGTNFNEQFF
TRBV5-4	TRBJ1-2	15	NA	TRBD1	TGTGCCAGCAGACCCGACAGGGAAGCTAACTATGGCTACACCTTC	CASRPDREANYGYTF
TRBV10-3	TRBJ2-5	15	NA	TRBD2	TGTGCCATCAGAGGGTTTAGCGGGAGGGAGGAGACCCAGTACTTC	CAIRGFSGREETQYF
TRBV18	TRBJ1-1	17	NA	TRBD1	TGTGCCAGCTCACCACAGGGGGCCTTTTCAATGAACACTGAAGCTTTCTTT	CASSPQGAFSMNTEAFF
TRBV11-2	TRBJ2-2	16	once	TRBD2	TGTGCCAGCAGCTTTAGCGGGGGGAAGAACACCGGGGAGCTGTTTTTT	CASSFSGGKNTGELFF
TRBV5-1	TRBJ2-2	15	NA	NA	TGCGCCAGCAGCTTGTCTTGGATGGGAACCGGGGAGCTGTTTTTT	CASSLSWMGTGELFF
TRBV9	TRBJ1-1	13	few	NA	TGTGCCAGCAGCGTAGCCCAGAACACTGAAGCTTTCTTT	CASSVAQNTEAFF
TRBV5-1	TRBJ1-4	15	NA	NA	TGCGCCAGCAGCGAACAGGGTCTAGCGTATGAAAAACTGTTTTTT	CASSEQGLAYEKLFF
TRBV5-1	TRBJ1-6	15	NA	TRBD1	TGCGCCAGCAGCGTAAGGACAGGGGGCAATTCACCCCTCCACTTT	CASSVRTGGNSPLHF
TRBV6-5	TRBJ2-5	14	NA	NA	TGTGCCAGCAGTTACTCGGGGGGAGTAGAGACCCAGTACTTC	CASSYSGGVETQYF
TRBV27	TRBJ2-2	14	NA	NA	TGTGCCAGCAGTCTTAGCGGGAACACCGGGGAGCTGTTTTTT	CASSLSGNTGELFF
TRBV21-1	TRBJ1-3	17	NA	NA	NA	CASSKVGLGASGNTIYF
TRBV10-1	TRBJ2-1	13	NA	TRBD1	TGCGCCAGCAGTGAGATTTACAGGGGTGAGCAGTTCTTC	CASSEIYRGEQFF
TRBV4-1	TRBJ1-5	13	NA	NA	TGCGCCAGCAGCCAGGAGGGACTTCAGCCCCAGCATTTT	CASSQEGLQPQHF
TRBV11-2	TRBJ2-2	14	NA	NA	TGTGCCAGCAGCATCACAGGGAACACCGGGGAGCTGTTTTTT	CASSITGNTGELFF
TRBV20-1	TRBJ1-2	11	NA	NA	TGCAGTGCGAGGACAGTTGATGGCTACACCTTC	CSARTVDGYTF